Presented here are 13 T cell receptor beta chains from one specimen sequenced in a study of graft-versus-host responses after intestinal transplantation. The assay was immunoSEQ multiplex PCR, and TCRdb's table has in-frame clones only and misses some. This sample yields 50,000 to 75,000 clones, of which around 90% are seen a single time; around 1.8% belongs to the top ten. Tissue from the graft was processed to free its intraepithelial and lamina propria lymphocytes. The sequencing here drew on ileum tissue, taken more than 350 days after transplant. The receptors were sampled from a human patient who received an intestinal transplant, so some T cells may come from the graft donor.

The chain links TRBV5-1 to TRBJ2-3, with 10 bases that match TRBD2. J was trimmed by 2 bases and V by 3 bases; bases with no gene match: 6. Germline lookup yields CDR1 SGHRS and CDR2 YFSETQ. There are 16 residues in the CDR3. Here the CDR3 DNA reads TGCGCCAGCAGCTGGGACGGACTAGCGGTCACAGATACGCAGTATTTT. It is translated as CASSWDGLAVTDTQYF.

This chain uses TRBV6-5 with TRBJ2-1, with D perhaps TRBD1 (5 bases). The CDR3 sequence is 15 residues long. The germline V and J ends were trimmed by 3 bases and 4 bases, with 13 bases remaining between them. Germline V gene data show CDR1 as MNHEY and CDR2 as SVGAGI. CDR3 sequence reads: CASSYPRAPYNEQFF. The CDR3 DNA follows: TGTGCCAGCAGTTATCCCAGGGCCCCGTACAATGAGCAGTTCTTC.

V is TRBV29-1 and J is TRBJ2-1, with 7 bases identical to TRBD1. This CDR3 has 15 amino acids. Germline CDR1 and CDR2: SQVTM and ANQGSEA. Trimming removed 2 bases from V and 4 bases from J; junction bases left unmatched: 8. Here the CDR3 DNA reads TGCAGCGTTGAAAACTGGGGGACAGATTACAATGAGCAGTTCTTC. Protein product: CSVENWGTDYNEQFF.

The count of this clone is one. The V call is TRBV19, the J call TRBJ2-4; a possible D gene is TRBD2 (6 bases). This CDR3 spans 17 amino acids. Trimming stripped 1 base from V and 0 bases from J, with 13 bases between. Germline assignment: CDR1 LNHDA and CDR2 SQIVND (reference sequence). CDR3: CASSIVTGGTAKNIQYF. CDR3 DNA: TGTGCCAGTAGTATAGTTACGGGCGGGACAGCCAAAAACATTCAGTACTTC.

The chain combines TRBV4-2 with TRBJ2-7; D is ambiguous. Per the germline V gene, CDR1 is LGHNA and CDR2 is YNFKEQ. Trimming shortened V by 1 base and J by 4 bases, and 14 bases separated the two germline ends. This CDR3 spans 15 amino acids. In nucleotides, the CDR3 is TGTGCCAGCAGCCAAGGTAGCCAAGAGGAGTACGAGCAGTACTTC. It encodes CASSQGSQEEYEQYF.

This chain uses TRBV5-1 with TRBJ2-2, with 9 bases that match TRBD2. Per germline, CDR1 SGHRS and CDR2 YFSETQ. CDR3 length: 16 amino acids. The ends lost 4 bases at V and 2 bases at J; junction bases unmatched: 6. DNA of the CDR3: TGCGCCAGCAGCATAACTAGCGGGTCTAACACCGGGGAGCTGTTTTTT. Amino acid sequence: CASSITSGSNTGELFF.

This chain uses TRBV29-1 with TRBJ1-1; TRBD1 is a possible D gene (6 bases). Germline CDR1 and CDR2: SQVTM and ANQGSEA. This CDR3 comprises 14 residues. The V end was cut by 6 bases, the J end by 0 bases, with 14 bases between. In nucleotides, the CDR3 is TGCAGCGTAATCTCGACAGGAATGAACACTGAAGCTTTCTTT. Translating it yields CSVISTGMNTEAFF.

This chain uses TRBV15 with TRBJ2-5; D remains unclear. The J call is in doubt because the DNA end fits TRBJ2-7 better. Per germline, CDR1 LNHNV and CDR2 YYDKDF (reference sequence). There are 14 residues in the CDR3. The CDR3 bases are TGTGCCACCAGCAGAGGACGGGCTCCGGACGAGCAGTACTTC. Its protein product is CATSRGRAPDEQYF.

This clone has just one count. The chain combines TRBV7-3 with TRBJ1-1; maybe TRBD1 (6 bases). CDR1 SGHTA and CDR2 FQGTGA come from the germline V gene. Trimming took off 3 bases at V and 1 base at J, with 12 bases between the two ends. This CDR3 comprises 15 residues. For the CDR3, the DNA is TGTGCCAGCAGCTTGATGGGGACACAGAACACTGAAGCTTTCTTT. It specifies CASSLMGTQNTEAFF.

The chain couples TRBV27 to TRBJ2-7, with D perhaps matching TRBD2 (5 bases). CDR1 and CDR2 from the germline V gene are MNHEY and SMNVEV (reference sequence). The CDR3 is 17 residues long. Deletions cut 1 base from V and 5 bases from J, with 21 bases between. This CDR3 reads CASSLFRLGIGVHEQYF. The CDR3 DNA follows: TGTGCCAGCAGTTTATTTCGGTTGGGGATCGGGGTCCACGAGCAGTACTTC.

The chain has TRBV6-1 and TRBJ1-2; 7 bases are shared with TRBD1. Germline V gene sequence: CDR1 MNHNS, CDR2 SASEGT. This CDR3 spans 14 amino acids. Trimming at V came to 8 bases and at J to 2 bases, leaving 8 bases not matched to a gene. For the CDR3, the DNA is TGTGCCAGCGACAGGGACAGACCCAACTATGGCTACACCTTC. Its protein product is CASDRDRPNYGYTF.

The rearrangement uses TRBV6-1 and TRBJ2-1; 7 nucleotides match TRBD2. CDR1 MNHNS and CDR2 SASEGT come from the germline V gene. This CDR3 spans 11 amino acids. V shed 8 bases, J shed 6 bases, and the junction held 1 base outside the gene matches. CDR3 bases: TGTGCCAGCCCGGGAGGCAATGAGCAGTTCTTC. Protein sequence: CASPGGNEQFF.

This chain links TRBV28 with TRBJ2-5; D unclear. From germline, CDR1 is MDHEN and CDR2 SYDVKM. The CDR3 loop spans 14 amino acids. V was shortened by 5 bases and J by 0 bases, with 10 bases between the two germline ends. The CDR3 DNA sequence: TGTGCCAGCAGTGCGGACCTGTACCAAGAGACCCAGTACTTC. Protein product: CASSADLYQETQYF. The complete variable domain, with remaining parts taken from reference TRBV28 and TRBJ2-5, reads DVKVTQSSRYLVKRTGEKVFLECVQDMDHENMFWYRQDPGLGLRLIYFSYDVKMKEKGDIPEGYSVSREKKERFSLILESASTNQTSMYLCASSADLYQETQYFGPGTRLLVL.